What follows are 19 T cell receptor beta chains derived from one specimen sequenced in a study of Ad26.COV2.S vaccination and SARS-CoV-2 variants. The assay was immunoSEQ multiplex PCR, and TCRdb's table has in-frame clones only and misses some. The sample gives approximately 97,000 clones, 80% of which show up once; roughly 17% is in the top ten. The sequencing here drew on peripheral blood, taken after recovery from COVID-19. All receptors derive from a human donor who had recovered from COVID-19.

CDR3 DNA sequence: TGTGCCAGCAGCTTAGACCAGGACAGCTTCTACAATGAGCAGTTCTTC. This encodes CASSLDQDSFYNEQFF. The chain employs TRBV7-9 and TRBJ2-1, with D perhaps matching TRBD1 (6 bases). The V gene's germline CDR1 is SEHNR and CDR2 FQNEAQ (reference sequence). This CDR3 comprises 16 residues. Deletions cut 1 base from V and 3 bases from J, with 13 bases between.

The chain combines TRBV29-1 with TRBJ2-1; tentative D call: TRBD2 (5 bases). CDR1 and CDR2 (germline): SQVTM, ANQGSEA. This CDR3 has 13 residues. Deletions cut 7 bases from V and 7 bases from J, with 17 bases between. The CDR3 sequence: CSAPAEAENEQFF. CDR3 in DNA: TGCAGCGCCCCCGCGGAAGCGGAGAATGAGCAGTTCTTC.

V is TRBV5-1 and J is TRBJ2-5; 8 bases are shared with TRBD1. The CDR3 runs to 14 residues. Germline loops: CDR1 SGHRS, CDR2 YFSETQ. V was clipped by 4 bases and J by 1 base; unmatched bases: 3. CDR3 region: CASSIGQGQETQYF. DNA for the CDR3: TGCGCCAGCAGCATAGGACAGGGCCAAGAGACCCAGTACTTC.

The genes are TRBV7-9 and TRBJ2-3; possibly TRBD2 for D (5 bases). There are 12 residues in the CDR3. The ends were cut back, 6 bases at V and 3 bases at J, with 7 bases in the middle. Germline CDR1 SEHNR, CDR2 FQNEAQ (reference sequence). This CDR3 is CASRRDTDTQYF. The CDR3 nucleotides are TGTGCCAGCAGGAGGGATACAGATACGCAGTATTTT.

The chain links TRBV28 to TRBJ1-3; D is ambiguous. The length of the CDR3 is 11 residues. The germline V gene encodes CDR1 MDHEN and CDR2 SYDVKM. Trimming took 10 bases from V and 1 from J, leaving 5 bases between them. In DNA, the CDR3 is TGTGCCACTCATTCTGGAAACACCATATATTTT. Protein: CATHSGNTIYF.

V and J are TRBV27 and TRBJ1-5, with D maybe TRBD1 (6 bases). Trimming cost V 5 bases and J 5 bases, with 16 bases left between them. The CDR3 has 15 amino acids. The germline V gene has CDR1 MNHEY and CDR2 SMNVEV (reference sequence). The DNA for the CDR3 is TGTGCCAGCAGTCTTTGGGGGGCTTTGGATCAGCCCCAGCATTTT. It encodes CASSLWGALDQPQHF.

The CDR3 coding sequence is TGTGCCAGCAGTGAATTTTTCCGTAACACTGAAGCTTTCTTT. Amino acids: CASSEFFRNTEAFF. The chain has TRBV6-1 and TRBJ1-1; D is ambiguous. Between the trimmed V and J ends, which lost 2 bases and 2 bases, there was a span of 9 bases. CDR3 length: 14 residues. CDR1 is MNHNS and CDR2 is SASEGT in the germline V gene.

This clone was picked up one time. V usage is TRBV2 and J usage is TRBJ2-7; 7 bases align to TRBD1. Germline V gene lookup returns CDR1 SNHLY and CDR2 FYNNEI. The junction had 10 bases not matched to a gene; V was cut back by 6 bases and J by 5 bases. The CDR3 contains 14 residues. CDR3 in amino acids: CASSTDRVSNEQYF. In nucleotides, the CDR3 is TGTGCCAGCAGCACCGACAGGGTATCGAACGAGCAGTACTTC.

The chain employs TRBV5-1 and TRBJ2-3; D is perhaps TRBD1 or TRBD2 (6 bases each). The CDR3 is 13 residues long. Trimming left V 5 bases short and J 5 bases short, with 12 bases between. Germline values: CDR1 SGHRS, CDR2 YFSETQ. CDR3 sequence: CASRLRGGDTQYF. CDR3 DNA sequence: TGCGCCAGCAGGCTCAGGGGAGGAGATACGCAGTATTTT.

The CDR3 protein is CASSQGAGGPNTIYF. CDR3 bases: TGTGCCAGCAGCCAAGGGGCAGGGGGTCCGAACACCATATATTTT. V gene TRBV3-1 (or the pseudogene TRBV3-2) combines with J gene TRBJ1-3; 7 bases are shared with TRBD1. In germline, CDR1 is LGHDT, CDR2 YNNKEL (reference sequence). V shed 1 base, J shed 7 bases, and the junction held 7 bases outside the gene matches. The CDR3 runs 15 residues.

The CDR3 sequence: CASSEFGLSNTGELFF. Written as DNA, the CDR3 is TGTGCCAGCAGTGAATTCGGACTGTCGAACACCGGGGAGCTGTTTTTT. The chain employs TRBV25-1 and TRBJ2-2; D perhaps matches TRBD2 (5 bases). The CDR3 is made up of 16 amino acids. Between the trimmed V and J ends, which lost 1 base and 0 bases, there was a span of 9 bases. From germline, CDR1 is MGHDK and CDR2 SYGVNS.

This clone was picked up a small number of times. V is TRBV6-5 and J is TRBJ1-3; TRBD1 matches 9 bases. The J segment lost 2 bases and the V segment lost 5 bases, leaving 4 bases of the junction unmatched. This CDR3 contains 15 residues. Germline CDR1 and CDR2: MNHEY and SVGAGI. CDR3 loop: CASSLTGGPGNTIYF. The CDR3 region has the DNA TGTGCCAGCAGTCTTACAGGGGGCCCTGGAAACACCATATATTTT.

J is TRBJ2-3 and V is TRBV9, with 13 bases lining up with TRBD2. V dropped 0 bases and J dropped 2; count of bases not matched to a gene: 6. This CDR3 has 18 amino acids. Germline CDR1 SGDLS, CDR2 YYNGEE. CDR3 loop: CASSVATSGGASTDTQYF. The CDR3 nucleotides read TGTGCCAGCAGCGTAGCTACTAGCGGGGGGGCCTCCACAGATACGCAGTATTTT. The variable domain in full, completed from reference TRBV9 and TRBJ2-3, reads DSGVTQTPKHLITATGQRVTLRCSPRSGDLSVYWYQQSLDQGLQFLIQYYNGEERAKGNILERFSAQQFPDLHSELNLSSLELGDSALYFCASSVATSGGASTDTQYFGPGTRLTVL.

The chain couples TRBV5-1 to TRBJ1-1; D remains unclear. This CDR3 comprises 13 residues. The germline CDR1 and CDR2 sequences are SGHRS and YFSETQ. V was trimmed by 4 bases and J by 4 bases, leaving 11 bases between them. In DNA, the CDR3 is TGCGCCAGCAGCGGAGGTGTTAGCACTGAAGCTTTCTTT. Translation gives CASSGGVSTEAFF. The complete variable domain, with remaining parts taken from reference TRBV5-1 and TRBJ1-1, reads KAGVTQTPRYLIKTRGQQVTLSCSPISGHRSVSWYQQTPGQGLQFLFEYFSETQRNKGNFPGRFSGRQFSNSRSEMNVSTLELGDSALYLCASSGGVSTEAFFGQGTRLTVV.

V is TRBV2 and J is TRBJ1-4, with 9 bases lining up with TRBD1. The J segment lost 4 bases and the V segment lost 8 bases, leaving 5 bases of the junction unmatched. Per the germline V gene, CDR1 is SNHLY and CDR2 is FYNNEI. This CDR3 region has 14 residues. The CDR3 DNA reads TGTGCCAGCGAGGCGGGACAGGGTAATGAAAAACTGTTTTTT. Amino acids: CASEAGQGNEKLFF.

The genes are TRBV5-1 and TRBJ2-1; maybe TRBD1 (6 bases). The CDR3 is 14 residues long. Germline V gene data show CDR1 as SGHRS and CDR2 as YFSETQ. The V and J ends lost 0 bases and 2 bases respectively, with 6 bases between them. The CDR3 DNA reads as TGCGCCAGCAGCTTGGGGGGGCCCTACAATGAGCAGTTCTTC. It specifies CASSLGGPYNEQFF. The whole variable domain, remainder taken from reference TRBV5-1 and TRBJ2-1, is KAGVTQTPRYLIKTRGQQVTLSCSPISGHRSVSWYQQTPGQGLQFLFEYFSETQRNKGNFPGRFSGRQFSNSRSEMNVSTLELGDSALYLCASSLGGPYNEQFFGPGTRLTVL.

The CDR3 reads CAISESWVNYGYTF. The CDR3, as DNA: TGTGCCATCAGTGAATCGTGGGTAAACTATGGCTACACCTTC. V is TRBV10-3 and J is TRBJ1-2; D gene unclear. This CDR3 has 14 amino acids. With 3 bases removed from V and 2 bases from J, the gap between germline ends came to 10 bases. From germline, CDR1 is ENHRY and CDR2 SYGVKD.

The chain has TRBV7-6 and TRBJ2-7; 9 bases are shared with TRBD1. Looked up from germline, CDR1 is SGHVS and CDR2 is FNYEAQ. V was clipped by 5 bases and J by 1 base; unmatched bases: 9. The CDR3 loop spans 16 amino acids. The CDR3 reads CASSPGTGWESYEQYF. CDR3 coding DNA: TGTGCCAGCAGCCCGGGGACAGGGTGGGAGTCCTACGAGCAGTACTTC.

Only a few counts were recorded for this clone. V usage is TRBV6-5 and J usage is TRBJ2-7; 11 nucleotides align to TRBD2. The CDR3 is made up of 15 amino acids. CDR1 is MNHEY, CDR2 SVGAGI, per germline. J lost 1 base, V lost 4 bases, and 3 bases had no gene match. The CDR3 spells CASSWTSGSSYEQYF. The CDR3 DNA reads TGTGCCAGCAGTTGGACTAGCGGGTCATCCTACGAGCAGTACTTC.